The 5 T cell receptor beta chains in this list originate from one sample, sequenced in a study of cytomegalovirus exposure and HLA in healthy donors (dated by TCRdb to 2016 to 2017). Receptors were amplified or captured by the immunoSEQ multiplex PCR assay. For the multiplex PCR, a mixture combining 60 forward primers for TCR Vbeta segments and 13 reverse primers for TCR Jbeta segments was used. Entries here come from immuneACCESS through TCRdb and include only in-frame sequences with V and J called. Some clones fail to appear in such tables; in the studies checked, an unresolved V gene covers under half of the shortfall, and the cause of the remainder is unknown. This sample's table contains some 70,000 clones. Of the sample, about 0.83% is held by the ten largest clones. The sequenced material came from PBMCs. The receptor set was obtained from a boy younger than 18 in good health and CMV-seronegative.

This chain links TRBV5-1 with TRBJ2-3, with 15 bases that match TRBD2. Germline V gives CDR1 SGHRS, CDR2 YFSETQ. CDR3 length equals 18 residues. Trimming removed 0 bases from V and 2 bases from J; junction bases left unmatched: 4. The CDR3 DNA follows: TGCGCCAGCAGCTTGGAAGGGACTAGCGGGGGGTCCACAGATACGCAGTATTTT. Its protein product is CASSLEGTSGGSTDTQYF.

The chain links TRBV4-1 to TRBJ2-1; 7 nucleotides match TRBD1. Germline CDR1 and CDR2: MGHRA and YSYEKL. The junction had 10 bases not matched to a gene; V was cut back by 3 bases and J by 8 bases. The CDR3 runs to 15 residues. CDR3 DNA sequence: TGCGCCAGCAGCCATACAGGGGTAGTGGTCGATGAGCAGTTCTTC. Its translation is CASSHTGVVVDEQFF.

The gene calls are TRBV6-1 and TRBJ1-5; 12 nucleotides match TRBD1. Germline trimming cut 0 bases from V and 6 bases from J; bases unmatched to any gene: 3. The CDR3 is 16 residues long. Germline lookup yields CDR1 MNHNS and CDR2 SASEGT. The CDR3 sequence: CASSEAGQGAGQPQHF. DNA of the CDR3: TGTGCCAGCAGTGAAGCGGGACAGGGGGCGGGTCAGCCCCAGCATTTT.

This chain links TRBV4-2 with TRBJ2-7; 7 nucleotides match TRBD2. CDR3 length: 18 residues. With 1 base clipped from V and 1 base from J, the junction kept 13 bases outside the gene matches. CDR1 and CDR2 (germline): LGHNA, YNFKEQ. For the CDR3, the DNA is TGTGCCAGCAGCCAAGGCGACGGGGGGTCAGGGCAATCCTACGAGCAGTACTTC. Translation gives CASSQGDGGSGQSYEQYF.

CDR3 in amino acids: CSVVGEKSSVAYEQYF. The CDR3 bases are TGCAGCGTTGTAGGTGAGAAGTCCAGCGTTGCCTACGAGCAGTACTTC. The gene calls are TRBV29-1 and TRBJ2-7; D is undetermined. This CDR3 is built from 16 residues. From germline, CDR1 is SQVTM and CDR2 ANQGSEA. Trimming shortened V by 4 bases and J by 2 bases, and 21 bases separated the two germline ends.